Each of the 5 T cell receptor beta chains below was sequenced from the same sample in a study of blood T cell repertoires in COVID-19 (dated by TCRdb to the early 2020s). Library method: the immunoSEQ multiplex PCR assay. What TCRdb holds here is the immuneACCESS table cut down to in-frame rearrangements. Part of the clones is not present; checked against another copy, under half of the missing clones reflect an unresolved V gene, and the others are unexplained. In this sample the table shows 200,000 to 250,000 clones, 75% to 85% of which occur a single time. Of the sample, approximately 8.7% falls within the top ten clones. The sample comprised PBMCs or T cells enriched from blood (not recorded which). The receptors were gathered from a man aged 35 to 55 who had recovered from COVID-19.

This clone was detected only once. V is TRBV7-6 and J is TRBJ2-5, with a tentative D call TRBD1 (5 bases). The V end was cut by 4 bases, the J end by 2 bases, with 14 bases between. Germline V gene sequence: CDR1 SGHVS, CDR2 FNYEAQ. The length of the CDR3 is 15 residues. The CDR3 DNA sequence: TGTGCCAGCAGCTCCATCCAGGGCGGTCAAGAGACCCAGTACTTC. Amino acids: CASSSIQGGQETQYF. The full variable domain, rest sourced from reference TRBV7-6 and TRBJ2-5, is GAGVSQSPRYKVTKRGQDVALRCDPISGHVSLYWYRQALGQGPEFLTYFNYEAQQDKSGLPNDRFSAERPEGSISTLTIQRTEQRDSAMYRCASSSIQGGQETQYFGPGTRLLVL.

Written as DNA, the CDR3 is TGTGCCAGCAGCGCCGGAGATACGCAGTATTTT. Amino acid sequence: CASSAGDTQYF. The gene calls are TRBV11-2 and TRBJ2-3; D is unresolved. The CDR3 is made up of 11 amino acids. CDR1 SGHAT and CDR2 FQNNGV come from the germline V gene. The V end lost 5 bases, the J end lost 5 bases, and 5 bases lay between the germline ends.

This chain joins TRBV19 and TRBJ1-5; 9 bases agree with TRBD1. Germline assignment: CDR1 LNHDA and CDR2 SQIVND (reference sequence). J lost 4 bases, V lost 5 bases, and 6 bases had no gene match. The length of the CDR3 is 15 residues. The CDR3 coding sequence is TGTGCCAGTAGTCCGGGACAGGGAGGGAATCAGCCCCAGCATTTT. Translation: CASSPGQGGNQPQHF.

CDR3 protein: CASSRTVADQPQHF. The CDR3 nucleotides are TGTGCCAGCAGCCGGACAGTCGCCGATCAGCCCCAGCATTTT. The chain uses TRBV4-2 and TRBJ1-5; possibly TRBD1 for D (6 bases). The CDR3 covers 14 residues. Germline V gene sequence: CDR1 LGHNA, CDR2 YNFKEQ. With 4 bases removed from V and 5 bases from J, the gap between germline ends came to 12 bases.

The chain recombines TRBV7-3 with TRBJ1-1; D remains ambiguous. The CDR3 covers 13 residues. The germline V and J ends were trimmed by 5 bases and 8 bases, with 15 bases remaining between them. CDR1 and CDR2 from the germline V gene are SGHTA and FQGTGA. The CDR3: CASSPGQTREAFF. The CDR3 DNA sequence: TGTGCCAGCAGCCCAGGTCAAACCCGGGAAGCTTTCTTT.